This is a list of T cell receptor beta chains from one sample in a study of cytomegalovirus exposure and HLA in healthy donors. Method: immunoSEQ multiplex PCR; TCRdb's copy keeps in-frame clones and lacks some. The sample contains 150,000 to 200,000 clones, about 81% of which appear only once. Sequenced input: PBMCs. These receptors came from a woman in her twenties or thirties in good health and CMV-seronegative. Both conserved end residues are part of each CDR3. The order of the fields is J gene, V gene, CDR3 protein.

j_gene: TRBJ1-2
v_gene: TRBV10-3
CDR3aa: CAISDGGGGYGYTF

j_gene: TRBJ2-7
v_gene: TRBV5-1
CDR3aa: CASSAGDRAPYEQYF

j_gene: TRBJ2-7
v_gene: TRBV5-1
CDR3aa: CASSRGGAYEQYF

j_gene: TRBJ1-3
v_gene: TRBV19
CDR3aa: CASAVRGFTSGNTIYF

j_gene: TRBJ2-2
v_gene: TRBV2
CDR3aa: CASRSSGSHTGELFF

j_gene: TRBJ1-2
v_gene: TRBV7-8
CDR3aa: CASSLARGSYGYTF

j_gene: TRBJ1-1
v_gene: TRBV9
CDR3aa: CASSVEYGNTEAFF

j_gene: TRBJ2-2
v_gene: TRBV7-9
CDR3aa: CASSLRQQNTGELFF

j_gene: TRBJ2-2
v_gene: TRBV6-4
CDR3aa: CASSSTGTTGELFF

j_gene: TRBJ2-1
v_gene: TRBV20-1
CDR3aa: CSAPGQSEQFF

j_gene: TRBJ2-6
v_gene: TRBV19
CDR3aa: CASSIVTGGRVLTF

j_gene: TRBJ2-7
v_gene: TRBV27
CDR3aa: CATSDGTSGYEQYF

j_gene: TRBJ2-1
v_gene: TRBV7-7
CDR3aa: CASSPVAGAYYNEQFF

j_gene: TRBJ2-7
v_gene: TRBV6-4
CDR3aa: CASSPGQDAYEQYF

j_gene: TRBJ1-1
v_gene: TRBV5-1
CDR3aa: CASSPFGGATEAFF

j_gene: TRBJ2-7
v_gene: TRBV11-2
CDR3aa: CASSLVRAGRAYEQYF

j_gene: TRBJ2-6
v_gene: TRBV10-2
CDR3aa: CASSGTAGANVLTF

j_gene: TRBJ1-6
v_gene: TRBV28
CDR3aa: CASSLTAAPHSPLHF

j_gene: TRBJ1-3
v_gene: TRBV19
CDR3aa: CASSIASNTIYF

j_gene: TRBJ2-7
v_gene: TRBV6-6
CDR3aa: CASSNSGTGHSEQYF

j_gene: TRBJ2-1
v_gene: TRBV7-2
CDR3aa: CASSLVNSGTYNEQFF

j_gene: TRBJ1-6
v_gene: TRBV7-3
CDR3aa: CASSLTAGDGSPLHF

j_gene: TRBJ2-5
v_gene: TRBV15
CDR3aa: CATSRGWETQYF

j_gene: TRBJ1-2
v_gene: TRBV7-9
CDR3aa: CASSLALGGETNYGYTF

j_gene: TRBJ2-7
v_gene: TRBV27
CDR3aa: CASSVSVAGVYEQYF

j_gene: TRBJ1-2
v_gene: TRBV2
CDR3aa: CASSEDRVGYGYTF

j_gene: TRBJ2-5
v_gene: TRBV4-1
CDR3aa: CASSAPGGRETQYF

j_gene: TRBJ2-7
v_gene: TRBV10-3
CDR3aa: CAISEQQHTSYEQYF

j_gene: TRBJ2-7
v_gene: TRBV27
CDR3aa: CASSSSAGGPGEQYF

j_gene: TRBJ2-1
v_gene: TRBV27
CDR3aa: CASTPGGTGIYNEQFF

j_gene: TRBJ1-1
v_gene: TRBV13
CDR3aa: CASSSRRGAFF

j_gene: TRBJ1-5
v_gene: TRBV10-3
CDR3aa: CAINDGVNQPQHF

j_gene: TRBJ1-2
v_gene: TRBV5-4
CDR3aa: CASSWGGSTNYGYTF